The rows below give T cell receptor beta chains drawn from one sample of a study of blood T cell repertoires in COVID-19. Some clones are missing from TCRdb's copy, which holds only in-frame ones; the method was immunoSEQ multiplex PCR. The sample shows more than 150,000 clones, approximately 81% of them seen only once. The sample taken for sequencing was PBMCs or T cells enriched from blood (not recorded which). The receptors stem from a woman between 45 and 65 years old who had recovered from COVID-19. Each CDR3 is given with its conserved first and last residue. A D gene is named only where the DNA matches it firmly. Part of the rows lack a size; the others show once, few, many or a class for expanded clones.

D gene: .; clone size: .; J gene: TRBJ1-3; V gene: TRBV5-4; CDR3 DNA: TGTGCCAGCAGCTTGGATAACTCTGGAAACACCATATATTTT; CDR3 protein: CASSLDNSGNTIYF
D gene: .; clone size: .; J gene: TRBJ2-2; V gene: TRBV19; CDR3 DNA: TGTGCCAGTAGTATCATGGGGAGTCGGATCACCGGGGAGCTGTTTTTT; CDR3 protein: CASSIMGSRITGELFF
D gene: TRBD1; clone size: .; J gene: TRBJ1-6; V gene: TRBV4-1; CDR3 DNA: TGCGCCACCACCATTGGGACAGAGAATTCACCCCTCCACTTT; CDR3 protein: CATTIGTENSPLHF
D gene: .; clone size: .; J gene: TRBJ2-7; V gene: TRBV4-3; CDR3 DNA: TGCGCCAGCAGCCAAGATTACAGCTCCTACGAGCAGTACTTC; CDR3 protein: CASSQDYSSYEQYF
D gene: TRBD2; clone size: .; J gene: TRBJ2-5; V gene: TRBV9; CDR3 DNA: TGTGCCAGCAGCGCGACTAGCGGGCCCCAAGAGACCCAGTACTTC; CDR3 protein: CASSATSGPQETQYF
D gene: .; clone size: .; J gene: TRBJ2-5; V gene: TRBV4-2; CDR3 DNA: TGTGCCAGCAGCCAAGACTACGGGGTAGGGGAGACCCAGTACTTC; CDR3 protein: CASSQDYGVGETQYF
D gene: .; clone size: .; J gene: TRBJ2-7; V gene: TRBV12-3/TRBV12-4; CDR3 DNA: TGTGCCAGCAGCACAAGACTCCGACAGTACTTC; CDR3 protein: CASSTRLRQYF
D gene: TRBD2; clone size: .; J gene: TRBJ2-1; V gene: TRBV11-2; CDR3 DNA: TGTGCCAGCAGCCCAGGACTAGCGTTCAATGAGCAGTTCTTC; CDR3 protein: CASSPGLAFNEQFF
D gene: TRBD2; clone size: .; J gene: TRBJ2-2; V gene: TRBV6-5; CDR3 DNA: TGTGCCAGCAGCGCTAGCGGGTTCACCGGGGAGCTGTTTTTT; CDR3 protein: CASSASGFTGELFF
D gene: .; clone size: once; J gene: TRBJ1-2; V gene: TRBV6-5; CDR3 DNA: TGTGCCAGCAAGAACGACGGGGGCTATGGCTACACCTTC; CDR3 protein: CASKNDGGYGYTF
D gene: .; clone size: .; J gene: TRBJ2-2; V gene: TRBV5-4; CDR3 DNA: TGTGCCAGCAGCTTGGACAGAAACACCGGGGAGCTGTTTTTT; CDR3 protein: CASSLDRNTGELFF
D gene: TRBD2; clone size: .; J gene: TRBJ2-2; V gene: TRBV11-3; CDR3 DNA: TGTGCCAGCAGCTTAGGCGGGAGGAACACCGGGGAGCTGTTTTTT; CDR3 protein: CASSLGGRNTGELFF
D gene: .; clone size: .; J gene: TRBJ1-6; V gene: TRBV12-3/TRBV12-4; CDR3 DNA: TGTGCCAGCAGGTCAGGGGTTAATTCACCCCTCCACTTT; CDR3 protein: CASRSGVNSPLHF
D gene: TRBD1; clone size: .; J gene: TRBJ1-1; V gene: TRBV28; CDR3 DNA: TGTGCCAGCAGGATACAGGGGGCCGACACTGAAGCTTTCTTT; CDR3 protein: CASRIQGADTEAFF
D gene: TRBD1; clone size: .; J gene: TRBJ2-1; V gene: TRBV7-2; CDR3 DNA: TGTGCCAGCAGCTACCGGCAGGGGGCTCTTGAGCAGTTCTTC; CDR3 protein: CASSYRQGALEQFF
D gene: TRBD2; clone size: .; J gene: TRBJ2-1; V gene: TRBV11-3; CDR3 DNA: TGTGCCAGCAGCCCCCGGACTAGCGGGGGTTCTTACAATGAGCAGTTCTTC; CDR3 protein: CASSPRTSGGSYNEQFF
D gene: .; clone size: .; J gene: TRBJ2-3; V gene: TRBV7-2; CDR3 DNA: TGTGCCAGCAGCTTGAGGGGACTCGGGCGCACAGATACGCAGTATTTT; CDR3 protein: CASSLRGLGRTDTQYF
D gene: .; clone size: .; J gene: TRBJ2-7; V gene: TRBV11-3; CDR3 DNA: TGTGCCAGCAGCTTAAGTAGGACTACCTACGAGCAGTACTTC; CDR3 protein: CASSLSRTTYEQYF
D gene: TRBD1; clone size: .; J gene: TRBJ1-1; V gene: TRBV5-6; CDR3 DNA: TGTGCCAGCAGCTTATTACAGGGGAACATGAACACTGAAGCTTTCTTT; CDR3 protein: CASSLLQGNMNTEAFF
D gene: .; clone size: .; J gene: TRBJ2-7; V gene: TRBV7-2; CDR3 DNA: TGTGCCAGCAGCTCAGGGGTGTCCTACGAGCAGTACTTC; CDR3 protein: CASSSGVSYEQYF
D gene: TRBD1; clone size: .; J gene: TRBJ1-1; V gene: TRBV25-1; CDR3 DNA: TGTGCCAGCAGCCGACAGGGGAACACTGAAGCTTTCTTT; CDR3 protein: CASSRQGNTEAFF
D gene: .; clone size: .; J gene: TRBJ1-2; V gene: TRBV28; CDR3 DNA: TGTGCCAGCAGTTTAGGTAATAGGGGGACCCTCTATGGCTACACCTTC; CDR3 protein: CASSLGNRGTLYGYTF
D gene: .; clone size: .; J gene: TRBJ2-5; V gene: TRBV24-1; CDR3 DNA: TGTGCCACCAGTGAAGCGGGCGTCGGGAAGGCCCAGTACTTC; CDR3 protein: CATSEAGVGKAQYF
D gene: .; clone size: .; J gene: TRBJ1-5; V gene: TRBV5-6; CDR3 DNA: TGTGCCAGCAGCATGGCGGTAAGCAATCAGCCCCAGCATTTT; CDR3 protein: CASSMAVSNQPQHF